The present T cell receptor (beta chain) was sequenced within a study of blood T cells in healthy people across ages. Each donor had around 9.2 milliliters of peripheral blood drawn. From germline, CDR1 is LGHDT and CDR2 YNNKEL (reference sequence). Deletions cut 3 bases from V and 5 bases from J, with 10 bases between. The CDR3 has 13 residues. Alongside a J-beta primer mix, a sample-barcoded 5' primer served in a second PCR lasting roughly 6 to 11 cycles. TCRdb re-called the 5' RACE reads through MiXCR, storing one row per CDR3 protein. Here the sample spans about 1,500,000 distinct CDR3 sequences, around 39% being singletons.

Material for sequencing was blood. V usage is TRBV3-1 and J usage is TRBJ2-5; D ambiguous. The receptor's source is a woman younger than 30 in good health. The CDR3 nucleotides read TGTGCCAGCAGCCATAATTCGCCGGAGACCCAGTACTTC. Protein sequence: CASSHNSPETQYF.